The 32 T cell receptor beta chains below all came from one sample that was sequenced in a study of blood T cells in healthy people across ages. Then a second PCR, running about 6 to 11 cycles, was carried out with a sample-barcoded 5' primer and a J-beta primer mix. One entry per CDR3 protein, called by TCRdb with MiXCR from the 5' RACE reads. The sample has 1,100,000 or so distinct CDR3 sequences; 40% to 45% are singletons. The sequenced material came from blood. These receptors were obtained from an older woman in good health.

This clonotype appeared a few times. This rearrangement joins TRBV6-1 to TRBJ2-5, with D tentatively TRBD1 or TRBD2 (5 bases each). This CDR3 spans 17 amino acids. Between the trimmed V and J ends, which lost 7 bases and 10 bases, there was a span of 31 bases. Germline loops: CDR1 MNHNS, CDR2 SASEGT. The CDR3 loop is CASISRGLVVRRVGQYF. For the CDR3, the DNA is TGTGCCAGCATCTCACGGGGCCTGGTGGTACGAAGAGTAGGCCAGTACTTC.

J is TRBJ1-4 and V is TRBV12-3 or TRBV12-4; D might be TRBD1 (6 bases). V was cut by 5 bases and J by 2 bases, with 9 bases left in between. This CDR3 is 14 amino acids long. Written as DNA, the CDR3 is TGTGCCAGCAGTGGGGGCCTGACTAATGAAAAACTGTTTTTT. Its translation is CASSGGLTNEKLFF.

The rearrangement links TRBV4-1 to TRBJ1-2; no reliable D call. V dropped 0 bases and J dropped 8 bases, with 13 bases sitting between them. The CDR3 runs to 14 residues. Germline V gives CDR1 MGHRA, CDR2 YSYEKL. Written as DNA, the CDR3 is TGCGCCAGCAGCCAAGAGTCGCGGGAACGGGGCTACACCTTC. Amino acids: CASSQESRERGYTF.

The V call is TRBV25-1, the J call TRBJ1-5; 9 positions agree with TRBD1. Trimming cost V 4 bases and J 10 bases; bases outside gene matches: 8. CDR1 is MGHDK, CDR2 SYGVNS, per germline. CDR3 length: 14 residues. In DNA form, the CDR3 reads TGTGCCAGCAGTGCCTGGGACAGGGACGGTCCCCAGCATTTT. This sequence encodes CASSAWDRDGPQHF.

This clonotype has a count of ten or more. This chain uses TRBV4-1 with TRBJ2-3; D is perhaps TRBD1 or TRBD2 (5 bases each). The CDR3 covers 12 residues. Germline-derived CDR1 and CDR2 are MGHRA and YSYEKL. V lost 1 base, J lost 8 bases, and 7 bases lay in between. CDR3 nucleotide sequence: TGCGCCAGCAGCCAAGCAGGGAGTACGCAGTATTTT. This encodes CASSQAGSTQYF.

The chain joins TRBV6-2 or TRBV6-3 to TRBJ2-7; 8 nucleotides agree with TRBD2. The V segment lost 5 bases and the J segment 6 bases; nucleotides outside the gene matches: 9. The CDR3 is 14 amino acids. Per the germline V gene, CDR1 is MNHEY and CDR2 is SVGEGT. The CDR3, as DNA: TGTGCCAGCAGTACCACAGGACTAGCCTCCGAGCAGTACTTC. This gives the protein CASSTTGLASEQYF.

The rearrangement joins TRBV15 to TRBJ2-6, with 9 bases that match TRBD1. This CDR3 is built from 18 residues. Germline CDR1 reads LNHNV; CDR2 reads YYDKDF (reference sequence). After removal of 6 bases from V and 4 bases from J, the junction contained 13 bases not matched to a gene. CDR3 coding DNA: TGTGCCACCAGTCGGATCACCGGGACAGGGTTAGGGGCCAACGTCCTGACTTTC. It translates to CATSRITGTGLGANVLTF.

The J gene is TRBJ1-2, the V gene TRBV20-1, with D uncertain. This CDR3 comprises 10 residues. Germline V gives CDR1 DFQATT, CDR2 SNEGSKA (reference sequence). The V end was cut by 8 bases, the J end by 8 bases, with 12 bases between. CDR3 residues: CSPPSYGYTF. The CDR3 DNA is TGCAGTCCCCCGTCGTACGGCTACACCTTC.

In its sample, this clonotype was seen once. The chain employs TRBV15 and TRBJ2-3, with TRBD2 matching 7 bases. With 2 bases clipped from V and 0 bases from J, the junction kept 8 bases outside the gene matches. Germline-derived CDR1 and CDR2 are LNHNV and YYDKDF (reference sequence). CDR3 length: 17 amino acids. CDR3 sequence reads: CATSRFPGRISTDTQYF. Written as DNA, the CDR3 is TGTGCCACCAGCAGATTCCCCGGGAGGATCAGCACAGATACGCAGTATTTT.

This chain uses TRBV15 with TRBJ1-2; D is ambiguous. Trimming took off 0 bases at V and 5 bases at J, with 16 bases between the two ends. The length of the CDR3 is 16 residues. Germline assignment: CDR1 LNHNV and CDR2 YYDKDF (reference sequence). Here the CDR3 DNA reads TGTGCCACCAGCAGAGACCCGAGACGACGGTTTTATGGCTACACCTTC. It encodes CATSRDPRRRFYGYTF.

The V gene is TRBV6-5, the J gene TRBJ2-1; D may be TRBD1 (6 bases). Trimming stripped 1 base from V and 5 bases from J, with 15 bases between. Germline CDR1 and CDR2: MNHEY and SVGAGI. CDR3 size: 16 residues. As DNA, the CDR3 is TGTGCCAGCAGTTACTTTGGGACGGGACAAGACAATGAGCAGTTCTTC. As protein: CASSYFGTGQDNEQFF.

The chain recombines TRBV5-1 with TRBJ1-5; the D gene is possibly TRBD1 (6 bases). CDR3 length equals 15 residues. Trimming stripped 7 bases from V and 0 bases from J, with 14 bases between. Germline loops: CDR1 SGHRS, CDR2 YFSETQ. In DNA, the CDR3 is TGCGCCAGCTCGGACAGACCAGATAGCAATCAGCCCCAGCATTTT. Its translation: CASSDRPDSNQPQHF.

This clonotype appeared a single time. The chain links TRBV30 to TRBJ2-5; D ambiguous. Per the germline V gene, CDR1 is GTSNPN and CDR2 is SVGIG (reference sequence). This CDR3 is 10 amino acids long. The V and J ends lost 4 bases and 9 bases respectively, with 9 bases between them. CDR3 loop: CAWKEVAQYF. In DNA form, the CDR3 reads TGTGCCTGGAAGGAAGTAGCCCAGTACTTC.

V usage is TRBV6-6 and J usage is TRBJ2-5, with TRBD2 matching over 8 bases. Trimming cost V 6 bases and J 2 bases; bases outside gene matches: 8. Per the germline V gene, CDR1 is MNHNY and CDR2 is SVGAGI (reference sequence). The CDR3 loop spans 15 amino acids. CDR3 nucleotide sequence: TGTGCCAGCAGCTTCTCCGGGACTAGGCAAGAGACCCAGTACTTC. Its protein is CASSFSGTRQETQYF.

There are a few counts of this clonotype. The gene calls are TRBV9 and TRBJ2-1; 9 bases fit TRBD2. Per the germline V gene, CDR1 is SGDLS and CDR2 is YYNGEE. Losses at the gene ends were 0 bases for V and 7 bases for J; bases not matched to a gene: 8. This CDR3 is 16 amino acids long. The CDR3 DNA reads as TGTGCCAGCAGCGTAGAAACGCTAGCGGGAAGGAATGAGCAGTTCTTC. Translating it yields CASSVETLAGRNEQFF.

This clonotype was counted between two and nine times. V gene TRBV12-3 or TRBV12-4 combines with J gene TRBJ1-4; weak D call: TRBD1 (5 bases). The CDR3 spans 16 residues. Trimming pared 1 base from V and 6 bases from J, leaving 15 bases between. For the CDR3, the DNA is TGTGCCAGCAGTTTAGTAGCTTGGGGCCCTCATGAAAAACTGTTTTTT. This codes for CASSLVAWGPHEKLFF.

The chain recombines TRBV20-1 with TRBJ2-5; D is undetermined. Trimming removed 0 bases at V and 7 bases at J, with 0 bases between. The CDR3 loop spans 9 amino acids. Germline CDR1 reads DFQATT; CDR2 reads SNEGSKA (reference sequence). CDR3 nucleotide sequence: TGCAGTGCTAGAGAGACCCAGTACTTC. Translating gives CSARETQYF.

This clonotype was seen only a few times. The chain employs TRBV15 and TRBJ2-7; possible D gene TRBD1, 6 bases. This CDR3 is 15 amino acids long. V was cut by 0 bases and J by 2 bases, with 11 bases left in between. Germline CDR1 reads LNHNV; CDR2 reads YYDKDF (reference sequence). The CDR3 loop reads CATSRETGHPYEQYF. CDR3 bases: TGTGCCACCAGCAGAGAAACGGGACATCCCTACGAGCAGTACTTC.

This chain connects TRBV20-1 to TRBJ2-1, with 9 bases identical to TRBD1. The germline V gene encodes CDR1 DFQATT and CDR2 SNEGSKA (reference sequence). The length of the CDR3 is 13 residues. CDR3 amino acids: CSRRDRVSNEQFF. Here the CDR3 DNA reads TGCAGCCGCCGGGACAGGGTTTCCAATGAGCAGTTCTTC.

V and J are TRBV7-3 and TRBJ1-1; TRBD1 might be the D (5 bases). This CDR3 has 13 residues. Germline values: CDR1 SGHTA, CDR2 FQGTGA. The V and J ends lost 5 bases and 5 bases respectively, with 12 bases between them. The CDR3 DNA sequence: TGTGCCAGCAGCAAGTGGGGGGGGACTGAAGCTTTCTTT. The encoded protein is CASSKWGGTEAFF. Full variable domain (rest looked up from reference TRBV7-3 and TRBJ1-1): GAGVSQTPSNKVTEKGKYVELRCDPISGHTALYWYRQSLGQGPEFLIYFQGTGAADDSGLPNDRFFAVRPEGSVSTLKIQRTERGDSAVYLCASSKWGGTEAFFGQGTRLTVV.

The chain recombines TRBV12-3 or TRBV12-4 with TRBJ1-5; the D gene is possibly TRBD1 (6 bases). CDR3 length: 16 amino acids. Between the trimmed V and J ends, which lost 1 base and 7 bases, there was a span of 17 bases. In DNA, the CDR3 is TGTGCCAGCAGTTTAGGTGGGGGGGGGGCAGGACAGCCCCAGCATTTT. Translating it yields CASSLGGGGAGQPQHF.

The CDR3, as DNA: TGCAGTGCTAACCCCGGACTAGCGGGAGACGGTAGCTCCTACAATGAGCAGTTCTTC. Translating gives CSANPGLAGDGSSYNEQFF. The rearrangement joins TRBV20-1 to TRBJ2-1; 13 bases line up with TRBD2. CDR1 and CDR2 from the germline V gene are DFQATT and SNEGSKA (reference sequence). The length of the CDR3 is 19 residues. Losses at the gene ends were 4 bases for V and 0 bases for J; bases not matched to a gene: 12.

The rearrangement joins TRBV6-5 to TRBJ1-1; possible D gene TRBD1, 5 bases. Germline V lookup: CDR1 MNHEY, CDR2 SVGAGI. Trimming cost V 5 bases and J 4 bases, with 14 bases left between them. This CDR3 comprises 14 residues. The CDR3: CASSPPGRLTEAFF. DNA of the CDR3: TGTGCCAGCAGTCCGCCGGGACGCCTCACTGAAGCTTTCTTT.

This clonotype was detected many times. J is TRBJ2-3 and V is TRBV27; D remains ambiguous. The V gene's germline CDR1 is MNHEY and CDR2 SMNVEV (reference sequence). The germline V and J ends were trimmed by 3 bases and 6 bases, with 7 bases remaining between them. This CDR3 region has 12 residues. This chain's CDR3 is CASSLVGDTQYF. The DNA of the CDR3 is TGTGCCAGCAGTTTGGTGGGGGATACGCAGTATTTT.

This clonotype was seen only a few times. J is TRBJ2-7 and V is TRBV6-6; TRBD2 matches 11 bases. This CDR3 spans 15 amino acids. Germline V gene sequence: CDR1 MNHNY, CDR2 SVGAGI (reference sequence). V shed 2 bases and J 2 bases; nucleotides not matched to a gene: 2. In nucleotides, the CDR3 is TGTGCCAGCAGTTACAAGACTAGCGGGACCTACGAGCAGTACTTC. Its translation is CASSYKTSGTYEQYF.

The V call is TRBV20-1, the J call TRBJ2-1; tentatively, D is TRBD1 (6 bases). Trimming pared 2 bases from V and 7 bases from J, leaving 9 bases between. CDR1 and CDR2 from the germline V gene are DFQATT and SNEGSKA (reference sequence). This CDR3 contains 12 residues. The CDR3 loop reads CSARLQGNEQFF. As DNA, the CDR3 is TGCAGTGCTAGACTTCAGGGGAATGAGCAGTTCTTC.

This chain joins TRBV5-6 and TRBJ2-6; the match to TRBD1 covers 11 bases. Unmatched junction bases numbered 14, after V lost 5 bases and J lost 4 bases. This CDR3 region has 19 residues. Germline CDR1 and CDR2: SGHDT and YYEEEE. For the CDR3, the DNA is TGTGCCAGCAGTAGACGGACAGGGGGCTATCTGCCAGGGGCCAACGTCCTGACTTTC. Its translation: CASSRRTGGYLPGANVLTF. The full variable domain, in which reference TRBV5-6 and TRBJ2-6 provide the parts outside the CDR3, is DAGVTQSPTHLIKTRGQQVTLRCSPKSGHDTVSWYQQALGQGPQFIFQYYEEEERQRGNFPDRFSGHQFPNYSSELNVNALLLGDSALYLCASSRRTGGYLPGANVLTFGAGSRLTVL.

This chain links TRBV20-1 with TRBJ1-1; TRBD1 might be the D (6 bases). There are 15 residues in the CDR3. Trimming took 1 base from V and 4 from J, leaving 16 bases between them. Germline CDR1 is DFQATT and CDR2 is SNEGSKA (reference sequence). The CDR3 is CSARGLLTGSTEAFF. The DNA of the CDR3 is TGCAGTGCTAGAGGGCTATTAACAGGGAGCACTGAAGCTTTCTTT.

The V and J genes are TRBV27 and TRBJ1-1; 7 bases line up with TRBD1. The CDR3 extends over 14 amino acids. With 4 bases clipped from V and 7 bases from J, the junction kept 9 bases outside the gene matches. Germline assignment: CDR1 MNHEY and CDR2 SMNVEV (reference sequence). CDR3 sequence: CASSSPGGKLEAFF. DNA of the CDR3: TGTGCCAGCAGTTCACCAGGGGGAAAACTTGAAGCTTTCTTT.

This chain joins TRBV19 and TRBJ1-2, with 7 bases aligning to TRBD1. This CDR3 comprises 15 residues. Germline V lookup: CDR1 LNHDA, CDR2 SQIVND (reference sequence). V gave up 4 bases and J gave up 0 bases; unmatched junction bases: 5. CDR3 sequence (DNA): TGTGCCAGTAGTAGCCACGGACAGGCTAACTATGGCTACACCTTC. It translates to CASSSHGQANYGYTF.

The chain couples TRBV5-1 to TRBJ2-5; perhaps TRBD1 as D (6 bases). Germline V gives CDR1 SGHRS, CDR2 YFSETQ. Trimming stripped 0 bases from V and 1 base from J, with 16 bases between. This CDR3 has 17 amino acids. DNA of the CDR3: TGCGCCAGCAGCTTGGCGGTGGGGTCGGACAGCCAAGAGACCCAGTACTTC. This gives the protein CASSLAVGSDSQETQYF.

The rearrangement links TRBV12-5 to TRBJ2-1, with D possibly TRBD2 on 5 matching bases. V gave up 6 bases and J gave up 7 bases, with 16 bases separating them. CDR3 length equals 14 residues. Germline lookup yields CDR1 LGHNT and CDR2 FRNRAP. The CDR3 DNA follows: TGTGCTAGTGGCTCTCCTAGTTCGGGGAATGAGCAGTTCTTC. Translation gives CASGSPSSGNEQFF.